This T cell receptor (beta chain) was sequenced in a study of T cell repertoires in cytomegalovirus infection. Findings of the study overall: Cumulative public TCR beta family frequency identified CMV carriers with the relevant HLA. Dominating the ex vivo response were TCR beta clonotypes that were CMV-specific and HLA-C-restricted.

This clonotype occurred a few times. Its antigen is still unknown. A single record per CDR3 protein comes from TCRdb applying MiXCR to the reads. The repertoire includes 680,000 or so distinct CDR3 sequences, 35% to 45% of them detected once, and around 3% sits in the top ten. Sequenced input: PBMCs. This clonotype originated in a human donor in good health (CMV status not recorded). Some clones in this sample may be carry-over from other donors' samples.

The CDR3 reads CASSLLSSGGEDTQYF. The CDR3 nucleotides read TGTGCCAGCAGCTTACTTTCTAGCGGGGGTGAAGATACGCAGTATTTT. The rearrangement uses TRBV7-2 and TRBJ2-3, with 10 bases aligning to TRBD2. The CDR3 length is 16 residues. The germline V gene encodes CDR1 SGHTA and CDR2 FQGNSA. After removal of 2 bases from V and 5 bases from J, the junction contained 7 bases not matched to a gene.